The source of this T cell receptor beta chain is a study of T cell changes during pregnancy in multiple sclerosis. The CDR3 is 17 residues long. The V gene end was trimmed by 0 bases and the J gene end by 5 bases; junction bases not matched to a gene: 3. CDR1 is ENHRY and CDR2 is SYGVKD in the germline V gene. Here immunoSEQ multiplex PCR was the method, and the copy in TCRdb shows in-frame clones only, minus some. This sample has over 55,000 clones, with under 90% found just once. The source material was peripheral blood, sampled after pregnancy. V usage is TRBV10-3 and J usage is TRBJ2-3, with 15 bases lining up with TRBD2. The TCR originated in a female donor in good health, enrolled as a control in a pregnancy study. CDR3 in amino acids: CAISESTGLAGGDTQYF. The CDR3 region has the DNA TGTGCCATCAGTGAGTCGACGGGACTAGCGGGAGGAGATACGCAGTATTTT.